Listed below are T cell receptor beta chains from one sample, sequenced in a study of blood T cell repertoires in COVID-19. Measured with immunoSEQ multiplex PCR; TCRdb has only the in-frame clones, and not every one. The repertoire has around 110,000 clones, about 80% of them found once; the top ten carry 7.5%. The source material was peripheral blood. These receptors all come from a man between 70 and 80 years old with active or convalescent COVID-19. The CDR3 runs from the conserved cysteine through the conserved F or W. A D gene is named only where the DNA matches it firmly. Clone sizes are given selectively: once, few, many, or a class where the clone is expanded.

d_call clone_size j_call v_call cdr3_nt cdr3_aa
TRBD1 NA TRBJ2-1 TRBV7-6 TGTGCCAGCAGCTTGGGACAGGGCTTGAATGAGCAGTTCTTC CASSLGQGLNEQFF
TRBD2 NA TRBJ2-7 TRBV16 TGTGCCAGCAGCACAACTAGCGCCTCCTACGAGCAGTACTTC CASSTTSASYEQYF
TRBD1 NA TRBJ2-3 TRBV2 TGTGCCAGCGGAGGAGAGGGGGCTGGCACAGATACGCAGTATTTT CASGGEGAGTDTQYF
NA NA TRBJ1-1 TRBV5-4 TGTGCCAGCAGTTTGCACAGCGGCACTGAAGCTTTCTTT CASSLHSGTEAFF
TRBD1 once TRBJ1-5 TRBV10-3 TGTGCCATCAGTGACAGGGGGCCGACAGGCAATCAGCCCCAGCATTTT CAISDRGPTGNQPQHF
NA NA TRBJ2-7 TRBV18 TGTGCCAGCTCGCCTACGACAGGAAGCTCCTACGAGCAGTACTTC CASSPTTGSSYEQYF
TRBD2 NA TRBJ2-3 TRBV2 TGTGCCAGCAGTGAACTAGCGGTATCCACAGATACGCAGTATTTT CASSELAVSTDTQYF
TRBD1 NA TRBJ1-1 TRBV15 TGTGCCACCACATGGCAGGGGGCGACTGAAGCTTTCTTT CATTWQGATEAFF
TRBD2 once TRBJ2-1 TRBV11-2 TGTGCCAGCAGCAAAACTAGCGGCTCCTACAATGAGCAGTTCTTC CASSKTSGSYNEQFF
TRBD1 NA TRBJ1-2 TRBV6-6 TGTGCCAGCAGGAGGACAGGGGAAGGAGCCTATGGCTACACCTTC CASRRTGEGAYGYTF
TRBD1 NA TRBJ2-7 TRBV11-2 TGTGCCAGCAGGCCTTGGACAGGGGTCTACGAGCAGTACTTC CASRPWTGVYEQYF
NA NA TRBJ1-2 TRBV4-1 TGCGCCAGCAGCCAAACAGGGATGTATGGCTACACCTTC CASSQTGMYGYTF
NA NA TRBJ2-7 TRBV7-8 TGTGCCAGCAGCTTAATCCAGGGGTCCACCTACGAGCAGTACTTC CASSLIQGSTYEQYF
TRBD1 NA TRBJ2-7 TRBV11-3 TGTGCCAGCAGCCACCCCTTTGACAGGGTACGTTACGAGCAGTACTTC CASSHPFDRVRYEQYF
NA NA TRBJ2-5 TRBV5-4 TGTGCCAGCAGCGCGAAGGGGGTAGGGGAGACCCAGTACTTC CASSAKGVGETQYF
NA once TRBJ2-1 TRBV6-2/TRBV6-3 TGTGCCAGCAGTTACGGTCCAGCCTACAATGAGCAGTTCTTC CASSYGPAYNEQFF
NA NA TRBJ2-1 TRBV5-4 TGTGCCAGCAGCTTGTTCCCACAGGGCGCAGGCAATGAGCAGTTCTTC CASSLFPQGAGNEQFF